This TCR beta chain was recorded in a study of identical twins. Overall study results and limits: Insertions were reduced in abundant cord blood beta clonotypes but not in memory repertoires. Beta out-of-frame sequences showed weaker excess sharing between twins. Possibly, invariant MAIT and iNKT cells partly confounded zero-insertion analyses.

This clonotype has a handful of counts. The target antigen is unknown. Through template switching, a universal primer site was introduced, and the cDNA contained unique molecular identifiers. TCRdb redid the calling of the 5' RACE reads with MiXCR, one entry per CDR3 protein. The profile shows some 1,600,000 distinct CDR3 sequences, under 35% of them singletons. This CDR3 spans 13 amino acids. V shed 3 bases and J 6 bases; nucleotides not matched to a gene: 2. Germline V gives CDR1 DFQATT, CDR2 SNEGSKA (reference sequence). The sequence was collected from a newborn girl in good health. Sequencing used cord blood. The gene calls are TRBV20-1 and TRBJ2-7; 13 bases are a match to TRBD2. The CDR3 sequence is CSARGTSGIEQYF. For the CDR3, the DNA is TGCAGTGCTAGGGGGACTAGCGGGATCGAGCAGTACTTC.